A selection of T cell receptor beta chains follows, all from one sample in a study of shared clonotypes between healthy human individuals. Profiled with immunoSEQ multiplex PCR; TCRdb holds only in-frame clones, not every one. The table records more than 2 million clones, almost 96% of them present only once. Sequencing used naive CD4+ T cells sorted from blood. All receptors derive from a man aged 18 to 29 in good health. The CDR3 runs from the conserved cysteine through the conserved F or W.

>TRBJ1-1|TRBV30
CAWSLPGLKKNTEAFF
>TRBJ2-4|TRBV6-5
CATEAENIQYF
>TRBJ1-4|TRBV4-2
CASRQEGGDNEKLFF
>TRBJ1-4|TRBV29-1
CSVEPLTSGAREKLFF
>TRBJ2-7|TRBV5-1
CASSADTYEQYF
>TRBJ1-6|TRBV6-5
CASSYSTDRSPLHF
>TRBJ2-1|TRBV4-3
CASSQVWGVSYNEQFF
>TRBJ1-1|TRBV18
CASSPPSMNTEAFF
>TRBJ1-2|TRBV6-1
CASIRTGDYGYTF
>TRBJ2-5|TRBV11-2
CASRLDRGYGETQYF
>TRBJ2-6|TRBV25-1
CASSDVGSGANVLTF
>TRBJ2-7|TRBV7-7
CASSLGDGPYEQYF
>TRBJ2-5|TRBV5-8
CASSWAIQGMRSETQYF
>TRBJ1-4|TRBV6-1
CASSALDTTFNEKLFF
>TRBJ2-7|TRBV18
CASSPRAEGDEQYF
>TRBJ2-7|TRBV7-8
CASSLPPGLGAYEQYF
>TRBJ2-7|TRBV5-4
CASSLPSGRGTYEQYF
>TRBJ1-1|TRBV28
CASRGGGHKNTEAFF
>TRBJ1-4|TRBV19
CASSIIPDTTNEKLFF
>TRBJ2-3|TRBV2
CAAARISTDTQYF
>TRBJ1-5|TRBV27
CASSLTRGNQPQHF